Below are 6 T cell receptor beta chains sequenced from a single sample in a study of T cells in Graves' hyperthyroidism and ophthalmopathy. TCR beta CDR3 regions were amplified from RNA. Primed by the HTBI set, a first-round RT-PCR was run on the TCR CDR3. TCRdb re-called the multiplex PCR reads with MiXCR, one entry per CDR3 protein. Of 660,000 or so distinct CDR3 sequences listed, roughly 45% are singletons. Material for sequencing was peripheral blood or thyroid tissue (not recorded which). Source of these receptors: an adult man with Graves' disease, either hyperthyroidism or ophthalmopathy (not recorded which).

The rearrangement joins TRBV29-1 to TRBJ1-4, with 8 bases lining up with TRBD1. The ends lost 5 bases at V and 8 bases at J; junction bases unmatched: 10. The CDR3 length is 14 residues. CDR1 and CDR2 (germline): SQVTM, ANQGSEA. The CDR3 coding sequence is TGCAGCGTTTTAAGGACAGGGATGGGCGAAAAACTGTTTTTT. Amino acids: CSVLRTGMGEKLFF.

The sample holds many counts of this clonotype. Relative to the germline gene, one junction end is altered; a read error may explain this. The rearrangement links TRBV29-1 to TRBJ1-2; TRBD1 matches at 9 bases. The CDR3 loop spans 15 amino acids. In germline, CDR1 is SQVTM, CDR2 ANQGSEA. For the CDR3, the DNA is TGCAGCGCTGAACACCGAGGGACAGGGAACTATGGCTACACCTTC. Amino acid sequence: CSAEHRGTGNYGYTF.

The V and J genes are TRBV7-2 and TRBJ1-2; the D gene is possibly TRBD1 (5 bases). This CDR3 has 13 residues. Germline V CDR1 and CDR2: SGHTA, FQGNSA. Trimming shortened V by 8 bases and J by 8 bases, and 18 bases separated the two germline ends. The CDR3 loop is CASPSDRVFGYTF. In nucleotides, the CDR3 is TGTGCCAGCCCTTCTGACAGAGTCTTCGGCTACACCTTC.

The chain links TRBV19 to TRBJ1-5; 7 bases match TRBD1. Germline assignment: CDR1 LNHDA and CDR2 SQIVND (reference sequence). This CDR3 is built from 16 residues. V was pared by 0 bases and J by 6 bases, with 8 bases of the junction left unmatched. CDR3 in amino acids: CASSIDNRDRSQPQHF. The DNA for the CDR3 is TGTGCCAGTAGTATAGATAATAGGGACAGAAGTCAGCCCCAGCATTTT. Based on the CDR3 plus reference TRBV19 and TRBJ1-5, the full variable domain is DGGITQSPKYLFRKEGQNVTLSCEQNLNHDAMYWYRQDPGQGLRLIYYSQIVNDFQKGDIAEGYSVSREKKESFPLTVTSAQKNPTAFYLCASSIDNRDRSQPQHFGDGTRLSIL.

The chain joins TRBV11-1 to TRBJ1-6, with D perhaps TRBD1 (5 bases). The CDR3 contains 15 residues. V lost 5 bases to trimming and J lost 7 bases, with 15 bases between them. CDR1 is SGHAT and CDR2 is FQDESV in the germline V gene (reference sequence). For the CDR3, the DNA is TGTGCCAGCAGCCCTTCCTACTCAGGGAATTCACCCCTCCACTTT. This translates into CASSPSYSGNSPLHF.

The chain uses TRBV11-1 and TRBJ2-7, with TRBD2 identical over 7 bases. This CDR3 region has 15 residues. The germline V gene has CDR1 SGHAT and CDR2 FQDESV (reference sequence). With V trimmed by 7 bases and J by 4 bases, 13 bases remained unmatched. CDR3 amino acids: CASKQHGRRGYEQYF. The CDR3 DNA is TGTGCCAGCAAACAACACGGGAGGCGCGGGTACGAGCAGTACTTC. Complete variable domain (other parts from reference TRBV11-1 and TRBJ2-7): EAEVAQSPRYKITEKSQAVAFWCDPISGHATLYWYRQILGQGPELLVQFQDESVVDDSQLPKDRFSAERLKGVDSTLKIQPAELGDSAMYLCASKQHGRRGYEQYFGPGTRLTVT.